A selection of T cell receptor beta chains follows, all from one sample in a study of chemoradiotherapy in HPV16-positive cancers. Only in-frame clones appear in the TCRdb table, and some are missing; sequencing was by immunoSEQ multiplex PCR. The sample lists about 24,000 clones; more than 75% were seen once. Sequences were derived from blood, sampled from a patient who underwent chemoradiotherapy. These receptors originate from a human donor with HPV-associated anogenital cancer. Both conserved end residues are part of each CDR3. Each record gives: D gene, clone size, J gene, V gene, CDR3 protein, CDR3 DNA. D genes are given only for firm matches. The size entry is marked missing in some rows and otherwise reads once, few, many or a size class.

TRBD1 | NA | TRBJ2-7 | TRBV5-1 | CATSGQGRMYEQYF | TGCGCCACCTCCGGACAGGGGCGGATGTACGAGCAGTACTTC
TRBD2 | NA | TRBJ2-2 | TRBV5-4 | CASSLDPRAGAIGELFF | TGTGCCAGCAGCTTGGACCCGCGAGCGGGAGCGATCGGGGAGCTGTTTTTT
NA | NA | TRBJ2-2 | TRBV18 | CASSPEFDTGELFF | TGTGCCAGCTCACCAGAGTTTGACACCGGGGAGCTGTTTTTT
TRBD2 | NA | TRBJ2-3 | TRBV4-3 | CASSQVSGGGTDTQYF | TGCGCCAGCAGCCAAGTTTCGGGGGGGGGCACAGATACGCAGTATTTT
TRBD1 | NA | TRBJ2-5 | TRBV19 | CASSIGRDRLQQTQYF | TGTGCCAGTAGTATAGGTAGGGACAGGCTACAGCAGACCCAGTACTTC
NA | NA | TRBJ1-3 | TRBV6-1 | CASSEGPQSSGNTIYF | TGTGCCAGCAGTGAAGGCCCCCAGAGCTCTGGAAACACCATATATTTT
TRBD1 | NA | TRBJ1-1 | TRBV18 | CASSLGTGKNTEAFF | TGTGCCAGCTCTCTCGGGACAGGGAAGAACACTGAAGCTTTCTTT
NA | NA | TRBJ2-7 | TRBV19 | CASSTRRGAYEQYF | TGTGCCAGTAGTACAAGACGGGGTGCCTACGAGCAGTACTTC
NA | NA | TRBJ2-7 | TRBV6-5 | CASRHSSYEQYF | TGTGCCAGCCGACACTCCTCCTACGAGCAGTACTTC
TRBD2 | NA | TRBJ2-5 | TRBV29-1 | CSATVAGVTQYF | TGCAGCGCCACTGTAGCGGGGGTGACCCAGTACTTC
NA | NA | TRBJ1-3 | TRBV11-3 | CASSLDGGGNTIYF | TGTGCCAGCAGCTTAGATGGCGGTGGGAACACCATATATTTT
TRBD1 | NA | TRBJ2-7 | TRBV4-1 | CASSQGTGTDSLYEQYF | TGCGCCAGCAGCCAAGGTACTGGGACAGACTCTCTCTACGAGCAGTACTTC
TRBD1 | NA | TRBJ1-1 | TRBV14 | CASRHRGTEAFF | TGTGCCAGCAGACACAGGGGAACTGAAGCTTTCTTT
TRBD2 | NA | TRBJ2-2 | TRBV5-1 | CASTRLAVNTGELFF | TGCGCCAGTACCCGACTAGCGGTTAACACCGGGGAGCTGTTTTTT
NA | few | TRBJ2-7 | TRBV19 | CASSVQGGHEQYF | TGTGCCAGTAGTGTTCAGGGGGGGCACGAGCAGTACTTC
TRBD2 | NA | TRBJ2-7 | TRBV4-3 | CASSPGLAGGPYEQYF | TGCGCCAGCAGCCCGGGATTAGCGGGAGGGCCCTACGAGCAGTACTTC
NA | NA | TRBJ2-6 | TRBV7-7 | CASSNHGVPQSRANVLTF | TGTGCCAGCAGCAACCACGGAGTGCCACAAAGTCGGGCCAACGTCCTGACTTTC
TRBD2 | NA | TRBJ2-2 | TRBV4-3 | CASRPSSGVRLAGVAYTGELFF | TGCGCCAGCAGGCCTTCGAGCGGGGTCAGACTAGCGGGAGTAGCGTACACCGGGGAGCTGTTTTTT
TRBD1 | NA | TRBJ1-5 | TRBV25-1 | CASRGQGNQPQHF | TGTGCCAGCAGAGGACAGGGCAATCAGCCCCAGCATTTT
TRBD2 | NA | TRBJ2-7 | TRBV5-6 | CASSLAGGLSYEQYF | TGTGCCAGCAGCTTGGCGGGGGGGCTAAGCTACGAGCAGTACTTC
TRBD1 | NA | TRBJ1-1 | TRBV10-3 | CALRQGVNTEAFF | TGTGCCCTTCGACAGGGGGTGAACACTGAAGCTTTCTTT
TRBD1 | few | TRBJ1-1 | TRBV7-2 | CASSSGTGRSTEAFF | TGTGCCAGCAGCAGTGGGACAGGGAGGAGCACTGAAGCTTTCTTT
NA | NA | TRBJ1-5 | TRBV7-9 | CASSLAGGGQPQHF | TGTGCCAGCAGCTTAGCCGGGGGGGGCCAGCCCCAGCATTTT
NA | NA | TRBJ1-2 | TRBV30 | CAQLRGGGYGYTF | TGTGCCCAACTCAGGGGAGGGGGCTATGGCTACACCTTC
TRBD1 | NA | TRBJ2-5 | TRBV7-3 | CASSLTMTGLGETQYF | TGTGCCAGCAGCTTAACGATGACAGGGCTTGGCGAGACCCAGTACTTC
TRBD1 | NA | TRBJ2-7 | TRBV7-8 | CASSLRTGAHEQYF | TGTGCCAGCAGCCTTAGGACAGGGGCGCACGAGCAGTACTTC
TRBD1 | once | TRBJ1-2 | TRBV10-3 | CAISEYSGTAGGYTF | TGTGCCATCAGTGAGTATTCCGGGACAGCCGGTGGCTACACCTTC
NA | NA | TRBJ1-1 | TRBV7-8 | CASSLDILNTEAFF | TGTGCCAGCAGCTTAGACATTTTGAACACTGAAGCTTTCTTT
TRBD2 | once | TRBJ2-2 | TRBV5-1 | CASSRTSGYTGELFF | TGCGCCAGCAGCAGGACTAGCGGGTACACCGGGGAGCTGTTTTTT
NA | NA | TRBJ2-7 | TRBV5-5 | CASSLDRAVYEQYF | TGTGCCAGCAGCTTGGACCGGGCCGTCTACGAGCAGTACTTC
NA | NA | TRBJ1-1 | TRBV14 | CASSAYWNTEAFF | TGTGCCAGCAGCGCCTATTGGAACACTGAAGCTTTCTTT
NA | once | TRBJ2-7 | TRBV19 | CASSIGRAYEQYF | TGTGCCAGTAGTATTGGCAGAGCCTACGAGCAGTACTTC
TRBD1 | once | TRBJ2-1 | TRBV5-1 | CASSLSPGQGDNEQFF | TGCGCCAGCAGCTTGAGTCCGGGACAGGGAGATAATGAGCAGTTCTTC
TRBD1 | NA | TRBJ2-5 | TRBV25-1 | CASSQWDRTQETQYF | TGTGCCAGCAGTCAATGGGACAGGACTCAAGAGACCCAGTACTTC
NA | NA | TRBJ2-7 | TRBV30 | CAWSNKGGGGEQYF | TGTGCCTGGAGTAACAAGGGAGGGGGCGGCGAGCAGTACTTC
NA | NA | TRBJ2-7 | TRBV11-2 | CASSPRVDIIYEQYF | TGTGCCAGCAGCCCGAGGGTTGACATCATTTACGAGCAGTACTTC
NA | NA | TRBJ1-6 | TRBV30 | CAWRTAYNSPLHF | TGTGCCTGGAGGACAGCGTATAATTCACCCCTCCACTTT
TRBD1 | few | TRBJ1-3 | TRBV5-1 | CASSPTGVGNTIYF | TGCGCCAGCAGCCCGACAGGGGTCGGAAACACCATATATTTT
NA | once | TRBJ1-2 | TRBV6-5 | CASSYRGGGYTF | TGTGCCAGCAGTTACAGGGGAGGCGGCTACACCTTC
TRBD1 | NA | TRBJ1-2 | TRBV9 | CASSVGQGVGGYTF | TGTGCCAGCAGCGTAGGACAGGGGGTGGGTGGCTACACCTTC
TRBD1 | NA | TRBJ1-5 | TRBV7-2 | CASSRQGEGLQPQHF | TGTGCCAGCAGCCGACAGGGAGAGGGCCTTCAGCCCCAGCATTTT
TRBD1 | NA | TRBJ1-6 | TRBV14 | CASSRGQTYNSPLHF | TGTGCCAGCAGCCGGGGACAGACCTATAATTCACCCCTCCACTTT
NA | NA | TRBJ1-1 | TRBV9 | CASSVEQSRTEAFF | TGTGCCAGCAGCGTAGAACAGTCGAGAACTGAAGCTTTCTTT
TRBD1 | NA | TRBJ1-2 | TRBV6-5 | CASTRQGASGYTF | TGTGCCAGCACCAGACAGGGGGCATCAGGCTACACCTTC
TRBD1 | NA | TRBJ1-6 | TRBV29-1 | CSVGGTGDSPLHF | TGCAGCGTGGGGGGGACAGGGGATTCACCCCTCCACTTT
NA | NA | TRBJ2-3 | TRBV29-1 | CSVEDRAALTDTQYF | TGCAGCGTTGAAGATCGGGCGGCTCTCACAGATACGCAGTATTTT
NA | NA | TRBJ2-5 | TRBV27 | CASSRALGETQYF | TGTGCCAGCAGTCGGGCCCTAGGGGAGACCCAGTACTTC
NA | NA | TRBJ1-3 | TRBV5-1 | CASSFGEDGNTIYF | TGCGCCAGCAGCTTCGGGGAGGATGGAAACACCATATATTTT
TRBD1 | NA | TRBJ2-5 | TRBV5-5 | CASSFTGGETQYF | TGTGCCAGCAGCTTTACAGGGGGCGAGACCCAGTACTTC
TRBD1 | NA | TRBJ2-7 | TRBV7-2 | CASSLGVTGGYEQYF | TGTGCCAGCAGCTTAGGTGTGACAGGGGGCTACGAGCAGTACTTC
TRBD1 | NA | TRBJ1-2 | TRBV7-2 | CASSLEGTVSNGYTF | TGTGCCAGCAGCTTGGAGGGGACAGTCTCCAATGGCTACACCTTC
NA | NA | TRBJ1-2 | TRBV19 | CASSMATDYGYTF | TGTGCCAGTAGTATGGCAACAGACTATGGCTACACCTTC
TRBD1 | NA | TRBJ1-1 | TRBV5-1 | CASSLQGGYEAFF | TGCGCCAGCAGCTTACAGGGGGGGTATGAAGCTTTCTTT
NA | NA | TRBJ2-2 | TRBV2 | CASSEQVGGELFF | TGTGCCAGCAGTGAACAGGTCGGCGGGGAGCTGTTTTTT